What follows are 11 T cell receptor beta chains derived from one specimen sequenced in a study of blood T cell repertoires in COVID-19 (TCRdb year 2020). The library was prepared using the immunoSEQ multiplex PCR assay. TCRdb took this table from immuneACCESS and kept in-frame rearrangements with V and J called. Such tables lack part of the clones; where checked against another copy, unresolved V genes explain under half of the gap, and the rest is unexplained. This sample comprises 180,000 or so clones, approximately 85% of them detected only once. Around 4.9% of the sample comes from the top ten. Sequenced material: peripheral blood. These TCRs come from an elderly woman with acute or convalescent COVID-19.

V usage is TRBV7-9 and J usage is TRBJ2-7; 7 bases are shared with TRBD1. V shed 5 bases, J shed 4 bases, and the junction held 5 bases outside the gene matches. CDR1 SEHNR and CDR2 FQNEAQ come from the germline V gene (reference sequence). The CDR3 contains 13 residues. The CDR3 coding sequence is TGTGCCAGCAGCCCCAAGGACAGGTACGAGCAGTACTTC. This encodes CASSPKDRYEQYF.

This CDR3 is CASGLVSLAGSYEQYF. The CDR3 DNA reads as TGTGCTAGTGGTTTGGTGTCCCTCGCGGGCTCCTACGAGCAGTACTTC. The genes are TRBV12-5 and TRBJ2-7; weak D call: TRBD2 (5 bases). The CDR3 is made up of 16 amino acids. Germline CDR1 LGHNT, CDR2 FRNRAP. Trimming removed 0 bases at V and 0 bases at J, with 12 bases between. Full variable domain (missing parts from reference TRBV12-5 and TRBJ2-7): DARVTQTPRHKVTEMGQEVTMRCQPILGHNTVFWYRQTMMQGLELLAYFRNRAPLDDSGMPKDRFSAEMPDATLATLKIQPSEPRDSAVYFCASGLVSLAGSYEQYFGPGTRLTVT.

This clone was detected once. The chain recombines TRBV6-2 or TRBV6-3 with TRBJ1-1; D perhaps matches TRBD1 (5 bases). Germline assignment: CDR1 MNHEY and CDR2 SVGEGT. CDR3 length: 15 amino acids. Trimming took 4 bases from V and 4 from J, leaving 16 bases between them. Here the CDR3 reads CASSSWSREGTEAFF. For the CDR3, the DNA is TGTGCCAGCAGTTCGTGGAGCAGGGAGGGCACTGAAGCTTTCTTT.

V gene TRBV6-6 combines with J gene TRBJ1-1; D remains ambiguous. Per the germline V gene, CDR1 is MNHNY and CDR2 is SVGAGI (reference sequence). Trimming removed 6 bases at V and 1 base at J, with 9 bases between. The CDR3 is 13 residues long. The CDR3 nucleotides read TGTGCCAGCAGACTCGAGGGGAACACTGAAGCTTTCTTT. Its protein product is CASRLEGNTEAFF.

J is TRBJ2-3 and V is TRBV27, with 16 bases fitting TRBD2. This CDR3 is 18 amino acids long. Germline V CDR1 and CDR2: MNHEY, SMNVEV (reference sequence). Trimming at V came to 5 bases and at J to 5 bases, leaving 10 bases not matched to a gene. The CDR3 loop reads CASSLRPGLAGGGDTQYF. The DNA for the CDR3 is TGTGCCAGCAGTCTCCGACCGGGACTAGCGGGAGGGGGAGATACGCAGTATTTT.

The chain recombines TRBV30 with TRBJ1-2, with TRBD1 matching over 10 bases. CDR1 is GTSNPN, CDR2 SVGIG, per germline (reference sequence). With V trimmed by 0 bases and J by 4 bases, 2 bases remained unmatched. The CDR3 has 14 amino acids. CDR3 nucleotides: TGTGCCTGGAGTGTCGGGACAGGGGTCTATGGCTACACCTTC. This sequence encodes CAWSVGTGVYGYTF.

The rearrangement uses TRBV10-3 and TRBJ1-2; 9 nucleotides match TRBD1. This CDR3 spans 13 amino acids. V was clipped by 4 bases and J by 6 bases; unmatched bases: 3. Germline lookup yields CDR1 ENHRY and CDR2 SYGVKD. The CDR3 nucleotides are TGTGCCATCAGTGGACAGGGGGATAATGGCTACACCTTC. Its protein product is CAISGQGDNGYTF.

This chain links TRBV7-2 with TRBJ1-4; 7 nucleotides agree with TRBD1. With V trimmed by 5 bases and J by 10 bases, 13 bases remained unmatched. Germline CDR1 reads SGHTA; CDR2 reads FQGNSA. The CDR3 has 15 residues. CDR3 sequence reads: CASSEQGKFYRKLFF. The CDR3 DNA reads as TGTGCCAGCAGCGAACAGGGGAAGTTTTATAGAAAACTGTTTTTT.

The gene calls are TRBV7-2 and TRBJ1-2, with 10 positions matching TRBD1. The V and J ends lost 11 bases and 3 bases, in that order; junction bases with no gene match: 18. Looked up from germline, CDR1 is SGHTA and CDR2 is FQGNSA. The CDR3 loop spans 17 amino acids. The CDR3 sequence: CASLYGGQGKVDYGYTF. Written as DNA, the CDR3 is TGTGCCTCCCTATATGGGGGACAGGGGAAGGTCGACTATGGCTACACCTTC.

CDR3 protein: CASSPGRAPYNEQFF. For the CDR3, the DNA is TGCGCCAGCAGCCCCGGGAGGGCCCCTTACAATGAGCAGTTCTTC. The chain employs TRBV5-1 and TRBJ2-1; 8 bases line up with TRBD2. Germline-derived CDR1 and CDR2 are SGHRS and YFSETQ. This CDR3 comprises 15 residues. V dropped 4 bases and J dropped 4; count of bases not matched to a gene: 7.

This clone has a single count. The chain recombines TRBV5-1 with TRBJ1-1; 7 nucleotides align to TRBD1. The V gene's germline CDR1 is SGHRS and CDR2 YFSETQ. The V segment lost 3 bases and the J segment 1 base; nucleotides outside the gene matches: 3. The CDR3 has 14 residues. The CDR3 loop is CASSSGQPNTEAFF. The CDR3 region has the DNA TGCGCCAGCAGCTCGGGACAGCCGAACACTGAAGCTTTCTTT.